This is a list of T cell receptor beta chains from one sample in a study of blood T cell repertoires in COVID-19. The table came from immunoSEQ multiplex PCR; TCRdb's copy has only in-frame clones and leaves some out. In the table there are fewer than 350,000 clones, 80% to 90% of which are singletons. Material for sequencing was PBMCs or T cells enriched from blood (not recorded which). The receptors derive from a man aged 30 to 45 who had recovered from COVID-19. Both conserved end residues are part of each CDR3. The order of the fields is V gene, CDR3 length, J gene, CDR3 protein.

TRBV6-1	13	TRBJ1-1	CASSETRDLEAFF
TRBV5-1	13	TRBJ1-4	CASSRDRVEKLFF
TRBV6-5	15	TRBJ1-4	CASSSSGQENEKLFF
TRBV4-2	17	TRBJ1-2	CASSQDLGEASNYGYTF
TRBV5-1	15	TRBJ1-3	CASSSQGNSGNTIYF
TRBV24-1	14	TRBJ2-7	CATSDSYGGFEQYF
TRBV5-1	15	TRBJ1-2	CASSLGAGGGYGYTF
TRBV10-3	17	TRBJ1-2	CAISESTGTGGNYGYTF
TRBV19	14	TRBJ2-7	CASSPGQGRSEQYF
TRBV6-6	13	TRBJ2-7	CASSQTGIYEQYF
TRBV19	14	TRBJ1-5	CASSILGANQPQHF
TRBV20-1	12	TRBJ1-2	CSASTPIYGYTF
TRBV7-9	16	TRBJ1-1	CASSSQGTMGSTEAFF
TRBV7-3	15	TRBJ1-1	CASSRQGFGESEAFF
TRBV30	13	TRBJ1-2	CAWRKQGAGGYTF
TRBV5-1	11	TRBJ2-1	CASSLEGGQFF